This TCR beta chain emerged from a study of Ad26.COV2.S vaccination and SARS-CoV-2 variants. Background on the study: In the study, Ad26.COV2.S was injected intramuscularly once, or twice 56 days apart.

Comment on this clone: Its cognate antigen is unknown.

Sample treatment: some 20 received Ad26.COV2.S at low or high dose, single or two shots; about 5 received placebo; per-sample allocation not given. The samples date from day 63 after the first vaccine or placebo injection. Germline values: CDR1 SGHVS, CDR2 FNYEAQ. With V trimmed by 5 bases and J by 2 bases, 6 bases remained unmatched. The CDR3 spans 16 residues. The study, taken as a whole, reports: Breadth of non-spike TCRs did not differ between vaccinees and placebo recipients. Vaccine recipients had higher spike-specific TCR breadth than placebo recipients.

The assay was immunoSEQ multiplex PCR, and TCRdb's table has in-frame clones only and misses some. The top ten clones hold over 9% of a sample with around 450,000 clones, around 90% of them seen once. The TCR was taken from a person between 18 and 65 years old who received the Ad26.COV2.S COVID-19 vaccine or a placebo. The input for sequencing was peripheral blood, taken in a trial of Ad26.COV2.S vaccine versus placebo. J is TRBJ2-1 and V is TRBV7-6, with 10 nucleotides matching TRBD1. The CDR3 here is CASSPRTGGTYNEQFF. For the CDR3, the DNA is TGTGCCAGCAGCCCCAGGACAGGGGGTACCTACAATGAGCAGTTCTTC.